This T cell receptor (beta chain) is drawn from a study of Ad26.COV2.S vaccination and SARS-CoV-2 variants. This table comes from immunoSEQ multiplex PCR, and its TCRdb copy is limited to in-frame clones, with some not included. The table lists 400,000 to 450,000 clones, roughly 88% of them singletons. The CDR3 length is 12 residues. The germline gives CDR1 SGHDN, CDR2 FVKESK. Trimming removed 0 bases at V and 8 bases at J, with 7 bases between. Treatment noted: 15 to 20 received Ad26.COV2.S at low or high dose, single or two shots; 5 received placebo; per-sample allocation not given. Vaccine and placebo recipients were sampled on day 63 after the first injection.

Sequences were derived from peripheral blood, sampled in a trial of Ad26.COV2.S vaccine versus placebo. The genes are TRBV14 and TRBJ1-1; the D gene is possibly TRBD1 (6 bases). The receptor was isolated from a person aged 18-60 years who received the Ad26.COV2.S COVID-19 vaccine or a placebo. In DNA, the CDR3 is TGTGCCAGCAGCCAAGAGACAGGAGAAGCTTTCTTT. It yields the protein CASSQETGEAFF.